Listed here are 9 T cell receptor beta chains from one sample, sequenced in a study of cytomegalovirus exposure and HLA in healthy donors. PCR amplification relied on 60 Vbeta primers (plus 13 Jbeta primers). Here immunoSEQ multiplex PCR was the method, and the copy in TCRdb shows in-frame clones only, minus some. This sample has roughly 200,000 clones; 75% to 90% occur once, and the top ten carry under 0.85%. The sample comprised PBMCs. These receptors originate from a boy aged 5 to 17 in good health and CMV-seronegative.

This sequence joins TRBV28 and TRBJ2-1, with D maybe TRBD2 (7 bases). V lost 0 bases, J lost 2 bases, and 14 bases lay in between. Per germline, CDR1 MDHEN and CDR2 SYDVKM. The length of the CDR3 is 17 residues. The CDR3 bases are TGTGCCAGCAGTTTATGGGGGGGGGCATCAACCTACAATGAGCAGTTCTTC. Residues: CASSLWGGASTYNEQFF.

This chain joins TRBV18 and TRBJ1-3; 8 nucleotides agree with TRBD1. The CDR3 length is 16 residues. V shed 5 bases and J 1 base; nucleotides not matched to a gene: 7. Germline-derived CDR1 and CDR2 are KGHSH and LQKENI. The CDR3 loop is CASSTHQGASGNTIYF. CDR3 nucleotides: TGTGCCAGCTCAACACACCAGGGGGCTTCTGGAAACACCATATATTTT.

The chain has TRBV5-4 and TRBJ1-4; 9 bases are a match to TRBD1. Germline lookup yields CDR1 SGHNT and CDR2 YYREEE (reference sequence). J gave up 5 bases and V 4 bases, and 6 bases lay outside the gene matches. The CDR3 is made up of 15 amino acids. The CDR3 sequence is CASSTPGTGNEKLFF. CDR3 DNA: TGTGCCAGCAGCACGCCCGGGACAGGGAATGAAAAACTGTTTTTT.

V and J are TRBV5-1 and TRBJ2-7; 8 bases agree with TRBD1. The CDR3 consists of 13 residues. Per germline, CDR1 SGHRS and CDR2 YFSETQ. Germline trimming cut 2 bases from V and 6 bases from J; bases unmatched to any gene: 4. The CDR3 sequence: CASSFWTGFEQYF. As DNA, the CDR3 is TGCGCCAGCAGCTTCTGGACAGGGTTCGAGCAGTACTTC. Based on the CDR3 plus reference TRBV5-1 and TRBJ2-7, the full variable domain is KAGVTQTPRYLIKTRGQQVTLSCSPISGHRSVSWYQQTPGQGLQFLFEYFSETQRNKGNFPGRFSGRQFSNSRSEMNVSTLELGDSALYLCASSFWTGFEQYFGPGTRLTVT.

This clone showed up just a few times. DNA of the CDR3: TGTGCCAGCAGCTTGGGAGCCGGGACAGCCTATGGCTACACCTTC. This sequence encodes CASSLGAGTAYGYTF. The gene calls are TRBV5-4 and TRBJ1-2; TRBD1 matches at 7 bases. The V segment lost 0 bases and the J segment 4 bases; nucleotides outside the gene matches: 6. The CDR3 contains 15 residues. Germline V gives CDR1 SGHNT, CDR2 YYREEE (reference sequence).

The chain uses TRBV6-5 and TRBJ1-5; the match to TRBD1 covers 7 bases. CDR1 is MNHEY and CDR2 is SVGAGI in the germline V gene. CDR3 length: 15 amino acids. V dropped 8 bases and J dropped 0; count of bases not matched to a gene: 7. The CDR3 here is CASGPGGNSNQPQHF. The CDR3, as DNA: TGTGCCAGCGGTCCAGGGGGGAATAGCAATCAGCCCCAGCATTTT.

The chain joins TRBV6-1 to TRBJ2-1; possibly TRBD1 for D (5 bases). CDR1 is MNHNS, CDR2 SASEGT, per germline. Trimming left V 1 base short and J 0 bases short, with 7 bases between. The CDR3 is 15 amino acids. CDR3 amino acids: CASSEDRISYNEQFF. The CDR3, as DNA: TGTGCCAGCAGTGAAGACAGGATCTCCTACAATGAGCAGTTCTTC.

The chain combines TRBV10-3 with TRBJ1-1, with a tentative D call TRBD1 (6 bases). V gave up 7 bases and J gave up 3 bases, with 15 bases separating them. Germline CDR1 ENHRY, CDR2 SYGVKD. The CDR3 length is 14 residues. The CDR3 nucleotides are TGTGCCATCACAAAACAGGGAGCAGACACTGAAGCTTTCTTT. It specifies CAITKQGADTEAFF.

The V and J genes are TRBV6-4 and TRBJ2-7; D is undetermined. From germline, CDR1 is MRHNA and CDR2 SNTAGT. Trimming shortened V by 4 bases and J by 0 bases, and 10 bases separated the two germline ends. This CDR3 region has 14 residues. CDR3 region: CASSGGLSSYEQYF. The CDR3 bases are TGTGCCAGCAGTGGTGGGCTCAGCTCCTACGAGCAGTACTTC.